This TCR beta chain was captured in a study of blood T cells in healthy people across ages. This clonotype was seen a handful of times. CDR3 length: 15 residues. The V gene's germline CDR1 is SGHTA and CDR2 FQGTGA. Trimming took off 5 bases at V and 5 bases at J, with 16 bases between the two ends. The use of a sample-barcoded 5' primer and a J-beta primer mix characterized a second PCR of roughly 7 to 11 cycles. TCRdb independently ran MiXCR on the 5' RACE reads; one entry per CDR3 protein. The sample gives over 450,000 distinct CDR3 sequences, nearly 25% of which show up once; roughly 9% is in the top ten. The same sample was also studied in work on T cells of mothers and their children.

The gene calls are TRBV7-3 and TRBJ2-1; D may be TRBD2 (6 bases). The sequenced material came from blood. This sequence originates from a boy aged 10-17 years in good health. The CDR3 reads CASSAWDFTDNEQFF. CDR3 DNA: TGTGCCAGCAGCGCATGGGACTTCACGGACAATGAGCAGTTCTTC.